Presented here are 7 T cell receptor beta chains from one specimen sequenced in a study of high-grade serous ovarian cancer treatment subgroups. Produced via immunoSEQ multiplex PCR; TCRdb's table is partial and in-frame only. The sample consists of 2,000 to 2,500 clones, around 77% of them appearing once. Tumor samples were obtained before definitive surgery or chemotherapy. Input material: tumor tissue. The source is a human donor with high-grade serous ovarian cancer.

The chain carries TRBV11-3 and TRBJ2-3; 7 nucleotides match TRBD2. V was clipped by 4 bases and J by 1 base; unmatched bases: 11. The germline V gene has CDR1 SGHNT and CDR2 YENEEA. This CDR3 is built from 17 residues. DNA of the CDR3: TGTGCCAGCAGCTCTGACCTCGGAGGGAGGGGCACAGATACGCAGTATTTT. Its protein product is CASSSDLGGRGTDTQYF.

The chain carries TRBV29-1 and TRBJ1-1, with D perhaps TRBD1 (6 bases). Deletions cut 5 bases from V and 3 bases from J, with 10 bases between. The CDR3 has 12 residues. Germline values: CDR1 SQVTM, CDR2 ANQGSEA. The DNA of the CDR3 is TGCAGCGTTTCCCCAGGGGACACTGAAGCTTTCTTT. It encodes CSVSPGDTEAFF.

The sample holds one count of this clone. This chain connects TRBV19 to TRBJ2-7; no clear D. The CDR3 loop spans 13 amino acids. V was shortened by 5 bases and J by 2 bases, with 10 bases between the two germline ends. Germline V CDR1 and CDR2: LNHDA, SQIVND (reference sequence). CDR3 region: CASSLAGPYEQYF. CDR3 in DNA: TGTGCCAGTAGTTTGGCTGGTCCCTACGAGCAGTACTTC.

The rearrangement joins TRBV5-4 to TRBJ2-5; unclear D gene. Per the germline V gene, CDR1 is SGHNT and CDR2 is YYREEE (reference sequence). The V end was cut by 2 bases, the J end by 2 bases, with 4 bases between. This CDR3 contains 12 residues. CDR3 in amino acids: CASSFGQETQYF. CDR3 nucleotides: TGTGCCAGCAGCTTCGGGCAAGAGACCCAGTACTTC.

The CDR3 coding sequence is TGCGCCAGCAGCCAAGGGCAGGGGGCGGCAGGCTATGGCTACACCTTC. Translating gives CASSQGQGAAGYGYTF. This chain connects TRBV4-3 to TRBJ1-2; the match to TRBD1 covers 8 bases. The ends lost 1 base at V and 4 bases at J; junction bases unmatched: 8. CDR3 size: 16 residues. Germline CDR1 LGHNA, CDR2 YSLEER.

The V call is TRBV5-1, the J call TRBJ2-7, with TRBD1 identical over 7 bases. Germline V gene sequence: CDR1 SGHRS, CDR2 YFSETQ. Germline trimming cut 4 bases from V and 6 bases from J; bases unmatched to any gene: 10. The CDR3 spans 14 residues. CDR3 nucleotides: TGCGCCAGCAGCACCGGGACAGTAATCCTCGAGCAGTACTTC. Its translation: CASSTGTVILEQYF. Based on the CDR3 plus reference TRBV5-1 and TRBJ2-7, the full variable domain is KAGVTQTPRYLIKTRGQQVTLSCSPISGHRSVSWYQQTPGQGLQFLFEYFSETQRNKGNFPGRFSGRQFSNSRSEMNVSTLELGDSALYLCASSTGTVILEQYFGPGTRLTVT.

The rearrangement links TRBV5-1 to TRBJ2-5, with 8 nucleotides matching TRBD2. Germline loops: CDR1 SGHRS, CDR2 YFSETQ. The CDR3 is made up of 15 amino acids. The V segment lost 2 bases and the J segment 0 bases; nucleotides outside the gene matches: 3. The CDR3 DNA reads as TGCGCCAGCAGCTTCTCGACTAGCGACCAAGAGACCCAGTACTTC. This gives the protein CASSFSTSDQETQYF.